This TCR beta chain was profiled in a study of T cell responses to AZD1222 COVID-19 vaccine. Looking at the study overall: The study pooled second doses at about 4 or about 12 weeks. Overall study results and limits: The sample set comprised mostly white British donors with more females, and clonal diversity was possibly underestimated. Spike-spanning, vaccine-associated CD4 TCRs were dominant at 160-218 and 743-854. Only a handful of people who got AZD1222 tested seropositive at baseline.

About this clone itself: The antigen remains undetermined.

CDR3 length equals 14 residues. Germline V CDR1 and CDR2: SGHRS, YFSETQ. V was trimmed by 9 bases and J by 4 bases, leaving 18 bases between them. Sequenced by immunoSEQ multiplex PCR; TCRdb stores in-frame clones only, minus some. Counted here are more than 130,000 clones, 90% occurring once; the ten biggest clones make up 3.4%. The rearrangement uses TRBV5-1 and TRBJ2-3, with a tentative D call TRBD2 (6 bases). The TCR sequence derives from an adult in good health. The source was peripheral blood, collected on day 0 of AZD1222 vaccination. In DNA, the CDR3 is TGCGCCACGCATATCGGGAGTTCCTCAGATACGCAGTATTTT. Translation: CATHIGSSSDTQYF.